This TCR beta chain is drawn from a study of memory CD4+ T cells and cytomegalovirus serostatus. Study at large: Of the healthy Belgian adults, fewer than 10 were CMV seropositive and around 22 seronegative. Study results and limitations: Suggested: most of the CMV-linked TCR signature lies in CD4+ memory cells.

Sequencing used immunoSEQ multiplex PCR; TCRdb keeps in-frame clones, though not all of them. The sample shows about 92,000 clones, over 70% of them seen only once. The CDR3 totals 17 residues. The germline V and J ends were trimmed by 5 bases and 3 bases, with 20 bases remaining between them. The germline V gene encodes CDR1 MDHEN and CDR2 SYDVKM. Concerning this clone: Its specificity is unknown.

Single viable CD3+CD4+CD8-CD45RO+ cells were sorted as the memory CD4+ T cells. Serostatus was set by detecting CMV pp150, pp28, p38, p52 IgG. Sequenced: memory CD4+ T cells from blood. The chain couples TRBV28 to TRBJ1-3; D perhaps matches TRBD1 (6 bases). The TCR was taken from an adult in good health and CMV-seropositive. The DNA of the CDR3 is TGTGCCAGCAGTGCTGGTAGGGGGGCGCCGGGTGGAAACACCATATATTTT. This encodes CASSAGRGAPGGNTIYF.